The rows below give T cell receptor beta chains drawn from one sample of a study of shared clonotypes between healthy human individuals. Clones were read by immunoSEQ multiplex PCR, and TCRdb kept only the in-frame ones, dropping some. The sample lists some 2,500,000 clones, 80% to 95% seen once, with approximately 0.35% in the top ten. Sequencing was performed on naive CD4+ T cells from PBMCs. The receptors originated from a young man in good health. Some clones in this sample may be carry-over from other donors' samples. Each CDR3 is given with its conserved first and last residue. D genes are given only for firm matches. A clone size is listed for some rows: how often the clone was seen (once, few, many), or a class if it is expanded.

clone_size,j_call,d_call,v_call,cdr3_nt,cdr3_aa
-,TRBJ2-5,-,TRBV7-9,TGTGCCAGCAGCTTTGTGAGGGGGGACCAAGAGACCCAGTACTTC,CASSFVRGDQETQYF
-,TRBJ2-7,TRBD2,TRBV7-9,TGTGCCAGCAGCTTAGCCGGGAGGTGGAACGAGCAGTACTTC,CASSLAGRWNEQYF
-,TRBJ2-4,-,TRBV29-1,TGCAGCGTTGAAACGGGTGGAGTTAACATTCAGTACTTC,CSVETGGVNIQYF
-,TRBJ2-7,-,TRBV7-2,TGTGCCAGCAGCTTAGTGCAAAACTACGAGCAGTACTTC,CASSLVQNYEQYF
-,TRBJ2-3,-,TRBV7-3,TGTGCCAGCAGCTTAAATTCGCTGGAAACGCAGTATTTT,CASSLNSLETQYF
-,TRBJ1-2,-,TRBV28,TGTGCCAGCAGTATCGGACAAGGGGGGTATGATGGCTACACCTTC,CASSIGQGGYDGYTF
-,TRBJ2-3,-,TRBV29-1,TGCAGCGTAGGCTACCCCCCAGATACGCAGTATTTT,CSVGYPPDTQYF
-,TRBJ2-3,-,TRBV7-6,TGTGCCAGCAGCACATGGGAGAGCACAGATACGCAGTATTTT,CASSTWESTDTQYF
-,TRBJ2-5,-,TRBV30,TGTGCCTTGGACCATTCGCAAGAGACCCAGTACTTC,CALDHSQETQYF
-,TRBJ2-3,TRBD2,TRBV11-2,TGTGCCAGCAGCTTATATGGGACTAGAGGTTCTAGCACAGATACGCAGTATTTT,CASSLYGTRGSSTDTQYF
-,TRBJ2-2,TRBD2,TRBV7-9,TGTGCCAGTCAACTCGGGGGGTTGCCCACCGGGGAGCTGTTTTTT,CASQLGGLPTGELFF
-,TRBJ2-2,TRBD2,TRBV15,TGTGCCACCAGCAGAGGAGCGGGAGCTTCGAACACCGGGGAGCTGTTTTTT,CATSRGAGASNTGELFF
-,TRBJ1-2,-,TRBV28,TGTGCCAGCAGTCCCTCGGGAGGGGGTAACTATGGCTACACCTTC,CASSPSGGGNYGYTF
-,TRBJ2-3,TRBD2,TRBV2,TGTGCCAGCGGTTCTAGCGGATACACAGATACGCAGTATTTT,CASGSSGYTDTQYF
-,TRBJ2-5,-,TRBV2,TGTGCCAGCAGTGATTTCACGGGGCGGGACCAAGAGACCCAGTACTTC,CASSDFTGRDQETQYF
-,TRBJ2-2,-,TRBV5-1,TGCGCCAGCAGCTTGGCCCAGGGCCTAGCGAACACCGGGGAGCTGTTTTTT,CASSLAQGLANTGELFF
-,TRBJ2-1,-,TRBV5-4,TGTGCCAGCAGCTTGTATCAGGGCGATGAGCAGTTCTTC,CASSLYQGDEQFF
-,TRBJ2-7,TRBD2,TRBV7-2,TGTGCCAGCAGCCCCAATAGCGGGCGCGGCGAGCAGTACTTC,CASSPNSGRGEQYF
-,TRBJ2-7,TRBD1,TRBV5-1,TGCGCCAGCAGCTTGGGACAGGGGAATGAGCAGTACTTC,CASSLGQGNEQYF
-,TRBJ1-1,-,TRBV6-5,TGTGCCAGCAGGCGGCAGGCCGTCACTGAAGCTTTCTTT,CASRRQAVTEAFF
-,TRBJ1-2,-,TRBV9,TGTGCCAGCAGCGTAGCCCCAGTGGCACGGTTAAGCTACACCTTC,CASSVAPVARLSYTF
-,TRBJ2-1,TRBD2,TRBV7-8,TGTGCCAGCAGCTTATGGCTAGCGGGTAACAATGAGCAGTTCTTC,CASSLWLAGNNEQFF
-,TRBJ2-4,TRBD2,TRBV28,TGTGCCAGCAGCCACTTCTCCTTGGTCTCCGGGCGGGGGGGTGCCAAAAACATTCAGTACTTC,CASSHFSLVSGRGGAKNIQYF
-,TRBJ1-2,TRBD1,TRBV6-1,TGTGCCAGCAGTGAAGGGGGGACAGGGGCCCTTAAGGGCTACACCTTC,CASSEGGTGALKGYTF
-,TRBJ1-2,-,TRBV6-4,TGTGCCAGCAGTCCCCGCGGAAATAATGTCTATGGCTACACCTTC,CASSPRGNNVYGYTF
-,TRBJ1-2,-,TRBV7-2,TGTGCCAGCAGCTTAGCTGGGGTAGGGACTAACTATGGCTACACCTTC,CASSLAGVGTNYGYTF
-,TRBJ2-2,-,TRBV7-2,TGTGCCAGCAGCCCTCCCGGGGAGCTGTTTTTT,CASSPPGELFF
few,TRBJ2-3,TRBD2,TRBV5-1,TGCGCCAGCAGCTTGGCCGGGACTAGCGGCACAGATACGCAGTATTTT,CASSLAGTSGTDTQYF